This TCR beta chain was observed in a study of cytomegalovirus exposure and HLA in healthy donors. CDR1 SGHRS and CDR2 YFSETQ come from the germline V gene. With 1 base removed from V and 0 bases from J, the gap between germline ends came to 8 bases. CDR3 length equals 15 residues. Study findings and constraints: The classifier was said to identify cytomegalovirus status with high specificity and sensitivity. The study flagged fewer than 200 TCR beta chains as cytomegalovirus-associated.

With regard to this clone: The antigen is unknown.

The method was immunoSEQ multiplex PCR; TCRdb's version includes in-frame clones alone and lacks a portion of them. In the table there are some 310,000 clones, approximately 91% of which are singletons. Sequencing used PBMCs. The receptor's source is a man aged 25-45 years in good health and CMV-seronegative. This sequence joins TRBV5-1 and TRBJ1-3; the D gene is possibly TRBD1 (6 bases). CDR3 coding DNA: TGCGCCAGCAGCTTGACAGGGATCTCTGGAAACACCATATATTTT. This sequence encodes CASSLTGISGNTIYF.